Listed here are 17 T cell receptor beta chains from one sample, sequenced in a study of Ad26.COV2.S vaccination and SARS-CoV-2 variants. TCRdb's copy holds only in-frame clones and misses some; the assay was immunoSEQ multiplex PCR. The data hold about 350,000 clones, with 86% observed a single time. Treatment indicated: roughly 19 received Ad26.COV2.S at low or high dose, single or two shots; several received placebo; per-sample allocation not given. Vaccine and placebo recipients were sampled on day 63 after the first injection. Specimen: peripheral blood, collected in a trial of Ad26.COV2.S vaccine versus placebo. All receptors come from a person between 18 and 65 years old who received the Ad26.COV2.S COVID-19 vaccine or a placebo.

The chain is built from TRBV6-2 or TRBV6-3 and TRBJ1-5; 9 positions agree with TRBD1. V lost 4 bases, J lost 6 bases, and 13 bases stayed unmatched. The CDR3 loop spans 17 amino acids. The germline V gene encodes CDR1 MNHEY and CDR2 SVGEGT. In DNA, the CDR3 is TGTGCCAGCAGTTTAACAACGACAGGGGGAAGGGGTCAGCCCCAGCATTTT. Translated: CASSLTTTGGRGQPQHF.

This clone occurred a few times. DNA for the CDR3: TGTGCCAGTAGTCCATATAATCGGGATCAGCCCCAGCATTTT. Translation: CASSPYNRDQPQHF. J is TRBJ1-5 and V is TRBV19; the D is unclear. The ends were cut back, 5 bases at V and 5 bases at J, with 13 bases in the middle. The length of the CDR3 is 14 residues. Germline CDR1 reads LNHDA; CDR2 reads SQIVND (reference sequence).

This clone was detected only a few times. The chain combines TRBV15 with TRBJ1-2; 7 nucleotides match TRBD1. Per germline, CDR1 LNHNV and CDR2 YYDKDF (reference sequence). There are 15 residues in the CDR3. V trimming: 1 base; J trimming: 4 bases; junction bases outside the gene matches: 6. The CDR3 reads CATSRAGTAIYGYTF. The CDR3 DNA sequence: TGTGCCACCAGCAGAGCCGGGACAGCGATCTATGGCTACACCTTC.

The rearrangement joins TRBV5-1 to TRBJ2-1, with TRBD2 matching over 8 bases. The CDR3 is 17 amino acids. V lost 0 bases to trimming and J lost 10 bases; unmatched junction nucleotides: 15. The germline V gene has CDR1 SGHRS and CDR2 YFSETQ. Here the CDR3 reads CASSLVLLSGSHAEQFF. The CDR3, as DNA: TGCGCCAGCAGCTTGGTCCTCTTGAGCGGGAGCCATGCAGAGCAGTTCTTC.

The chain uses TRBV20-1 and TRBJ1-2; no definite D call. Germline assignment: CDR1 DFQATT and CDR2 SNEGSKA (reference sequence). V was trimmed by 3 bases and J by 1 base, leaving 6 bases between them. The CDR3 totals 12 residues. CDR3 sequence reads: CSASPRNYGYTF. In nucleotides, the CDR3 is TGCAGTGCTAGTCCTCGTAACTATGGCTACACCTTC.

This sequence joins TRBV5-4 and TRBJ2-3; no definite D call. Germline V gene lookup returns CDR1 SGHNT and CDR2 YYREEE (reference sequence). The V end lost 1 base, the J end lost 7 bases, and 7 bases lay between the germline ends. The CDR3 has 12 residues. The CDR3 spells CASSLSRNTQYF. The CDR3, as DNA: TGTGCCAGCAGCTTGTCTAGAAATACGCAGTATTTT.

This clone was detected only a few times. Other DNA sequences in this specimen translate into the identical CDR3. The chain joins TRBV9 to TRBJ1-3; no reliable D call. This CDR3 is 12 amino acids long. Germline V gives CDR1 SGDLS, CDR2 YYNGEE. The V gene lost 5 bases and the J gene lost 1 base, with 4 bases spanning the gap. CDR3 bases: TGTGCCAGCAGTAGGTCTGGAAACACCATATATTTT. Residues: CASSRSGNTIYF. The full variable domain, rest sourced from reference TRBV9 and TRBJ1-3, is DSGVTQTPKHLITATGQRVTLRCSPRSGDLSVYWYQQSLDQGLQFLIQYYNGEERAKGNILERFSAQQFPDLHSELNLSSLELGDSALYFCASSRSGNTIYFGEGSWLTVV.

The chain combines TRBV6-2 or TRBV6-3 with TRBJ1-6; the D is unclear. Germline V gives CDR1 MNHEY, CDR2 SVGEGT. The ends were cut back, 6 bases at V and 12 bases at J, with 9 bases in the middle. The CDR3 covers 11 residues. The CDR3 nucleotides read TGTGCCAGCAGCCTTAGAGGACCCCTCCACTTT. Translation gives CASSLRGPLHF.

The V and J genes are TRBV11-3 and TRBJ2-2, with D possibly being TRBD2 (6 bases). CDR3 length equals 14 residues. Germline V gene sequence: CDR1 SGHNT, CDR2 YENEEA. V was clipped by 5 bases and J by 7 bases, with 14 bases between them. This CDR3 is CASSARRGNGELFF. CDR3 nucleotide sequence: TGTGCCAGCAGCGCACGACGGGGGAACGGGGAGCTGTTTTTT.

The gene calls are TRBV7-2 and TRBJ2-5; 8 bases fit TRBD1. The CDR3 contains 16 residues. Germline CDR1 SGHTA, CDR2 FQGNSA. After removal of 5 bases from V and 2 bases from J, the junction contained 10 bases not matched to a gene. The CDR3 DNA reads as TGTGCCAGCAGCCCCCTCCGGGACAGGTCACAAGAGACCCAGTACTTC. This translates into CASSPLRDRSQETQYF.

With regard to this clone: Its ends do not fully match the called genes, so a read error is possible. Here the CDR3 reads CASSSRTYIEQFF. The CDR3 nucleotides read TGTGCCAGTAGCAGTAGGACGTACATTGAGCAGTTCTTC. V is TRBV19 and J is TRBJ2-1; D is unresolved. The CDR3 runs 13 residues. Germline assignment: CDR1 LNHDA and CDR2 SQIVND (reference sequence).

Many counts were recorded for this clone. Written as DNA, the CDR3 is TGTGCCAGCAGCGCGGGACAGGGGCCTGAGCCCCAGCATTTT. This encodes CASSAGQGPEPQHF. The chain recombines TRBV9 with TRBJ1-5; the match to TRBD1 covers 10 bases. This CDR3 region has 14 residues. Germline V gene sequence: CDR1 SGDLS, CDR2 YYNGEE. Trimming cost V 3 bases and J 8 bases; bases outside gene matches: 5. The full variable domain, completed using reference TRBV9 and TRBJ1-5, is DSGVTQTPKHLITATGQRVTLRCSPRSGDLSVYWYQQSLDQGLQFLIQYYNGEERAKGNILERFSAQQFPDLHSELNLSSLELGDSALYFCASSAGQGPEPQHFGDGTRLSIL.

This clone was recorded many times. The DNA of the CDR3 is TGCGCCAGCAGCCAAGATGCTGTCCGGGGACAGCCCCAGCATTTT. Its translation: CASSQDAVRGQPQHF. This rearrangement joins TRBV4-3 to TRBJ1-5; D is ambiguous. Trimming removed 0 bases at V and 7 bases at J, with 13 bases between. From germline, CDR1 is LGHNA and CDR2 YSLEER. The CDR3 has 15 residues.

The genes are TRBV19 and TRBJ1-2; D call uncertain. The CDR3 has 14 amino acids. Deletions cut 10 bases from V and 3 bases from J, with 18 bases between. Germline assignment: CDR1 LNHDA and CDR2 SQIVND (reference sequence). As DNA, the CDR3 is TGTGCCACCACGATCGGTACGGGGTACTATGGCTACACCTTC. It yields the protein CATTIGTGYYGYTF.

V is TRBV7-9 and J is TRBJ2-7; no clear D. CDR3 length: 16 amino acids. The V gene lost 6 bases and the J gene lost 0 bases, with 18 bases spanning the gap. Germline CDR1 is SEHNR and CDR2 is FQNEAQ (reference sequence). CDR3: CASSLHPWQSSYEQYF. The CDR3 DNA is TGTGCCAGCAGTCTCCACCCTTGGCAGAGCTCCTACGAGCAGTACTTC.

This clone was counted a single time. The CDR3 reads CASSQERTGGYTF. DNA of the CDR3: TGTGCCAGCAGCCAAGAACGGACGGGTGGCTACACCTTC. V and J are TRBV14 and TRBJ1-2; no clear D gene. This CDR3 region has 13 residues. V lost 0 bases, J lost 7 bases, and 9 bases lay in between. Germline loops: CDR1 SGHDN, CDR2 FVKESK. Full variable domain (remainder filled in from reference TRBV14 and TRBJ1-2): EAGVTQFPSHSVIEKGQTVTLRCDPISGHDNLYWYRRVMGKEIKFLLHFVKESKQDESGMPNNRFLAERTGGTYSTLKVQPAELEDSGVYFCASSQERTGGYTFGSGTRLTVV.

V and J are TRBV19 and TRBJ1-1, with D possibly being TRBD1 (5 bases). The CDR3 sequence is 13 residues long. CDR1 and CDR2 from the germline V gene are LNHDA and SQIVND (reference sequence). V gave up 7 bases and J gave up 6 bases, with 15 bases separating them. The CDR3: CASTGPRGAEAFF. Written as DNA, the CDR3 is TGTGCCAGTACCGGACCTCGGGGGGCTGAAGCTTTCTTT.